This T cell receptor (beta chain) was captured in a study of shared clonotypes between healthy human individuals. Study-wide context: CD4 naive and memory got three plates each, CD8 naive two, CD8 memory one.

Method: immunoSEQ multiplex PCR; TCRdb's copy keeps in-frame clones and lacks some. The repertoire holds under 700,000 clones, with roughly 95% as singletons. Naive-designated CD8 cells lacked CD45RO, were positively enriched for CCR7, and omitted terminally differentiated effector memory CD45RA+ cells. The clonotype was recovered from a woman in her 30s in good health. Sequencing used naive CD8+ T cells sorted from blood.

Written as DNA, the CDR3 is TGTGCCAGCAGCTTTTGGGGGGCGACACAAGATACGCAGTATTTT. Residues: CASSFWGATQDTQYF. The rearrangement links TRBV7-2 to TRBJ2-3; D is tentatively TRBD1 or TRBD2 (6 bases each). Trimming shortened V by 3 bases and J by 5 bases, and 15 bases separated the two germline ends. This CDR3 contains 15 residues. The germline CDR1 and CDR2 sequences are SGHTA and FQGNSA. Full variable domain (missing parts from reference TRBV7-2 and TRBJ2-3): GAGVSQSPSNKVTEKGKDVELRCDPISGHTALYWYRQSLGQGLEFLIYFQGNSAPDKSGLPSDRFSAERTGGSVSTLTIQRTQQEDSAVYLCASSFWGATQDTQYFGPGTRLTVL.